The source of this T cell receptor (beta chain) is a study of cytomegalovirus exposure and HLA in healthy donors. Study summary: Tens of millions of unique TCRs from HLA-typed donors made up an early data release. Researchers found that approximately 85% of 398 genotyped donors fell within the Caucasian-associated ancestry cluster. Study findings and constraints: Near-uniform donor sequencing depth was presumed by presence/absence analyses. The productive fraction for most TCR beta V segments was about 87% or about 30% in an earlier analysis.

The CDR3 covers 15 residues. With 1 base removed from V and 3 bases from J, the gap between germline ends came to 13 bases. Germline-derived CDR1 and CDR2 are KGHSH and LQKENI. Vbeta (60) and Jbeta (13) primers were used in the PCR. Measured with immunoSEQ multiplex PCR; TCRdb has only the in-frame clones, and not every one. The sample holds under 95,000 clones; over 60% are singletons and the top ten take around 5.3%. As concerns this clone: Its specificity is not known.

This TCR was sampled from a young man in good health and CMV-seropositive. V is TRBV18 and J is TRBJ2-7; D possibly corresponds to TRBD1 (5 bases). The sample was PBMCs. The CDR3 DNA reads as TGTGCCAGCTCACCACTGGACATTCCTGGCTACGAGCAGTACTTC. Translating it yields CASSPLDIPGYEQYF. Supplemented by reference TRBV18 and TRBJ2-7, the full variable domain reads NAGVMQNPRHLVRRRGQEARLRCSPMKGHSHVYWYRQLPEEGLKFMVYLQKENIIDESGMPKERFSAEFPKEGPSILRIQQVVRGDSAAYFCASSPLDIPGYEQYFGPGTRLTVT.